This T cell receptor (beta chain) was profiled in a study of T cells in Graves' hyperthyroidism and ophthalmopathy. About this clonotype: The antigen is unknown.

Active moderate-to-severe ophthalmopathy, Clinical Activity Score at least 3, NOSPECS at least 4, under 3 months' duration. More than 8 ml fresh peripheral blood yielded the PBMCs. Amplified regions were TCR beta CDR3 sequences from RNA transcripts. During a first-round RT-PCR of the TCR CDR3, the HTBI primer set was used. Each CDR3 protein gets one entry after TCRdb re-called the multiplex PCR reads with MiXCR. Among 500,000 to 800,000 distinct CDR3 sequences listed, approximately 15% were seen once. Overall study findings and caveats: In simple terms, a model built on 13 V-J features told ophthalmopathy apart from stable hyperthyroidism.

Trimming took off 1 base at V and 2 bases at J, with 12 bases between the two ends. This CDR3 has 15 amino acids. In germline, CDR1 is MNHNS, CDR2 SASEGT. This chain joins TRBV6-1 and TRBJ2-7; tentative D call: TRBD1 (5 bases). The TCR sequence derives from a woman aged 50 to 60 with Graves' ophthalmopathy. Sequenced sample: blood. The CDR3 DNA reads as TGTGCCAGCAGTGAAGGGTGGACACTTACCTACGAGCAGTACTTC. Its protein is CASSEGWTLTYEQYF.